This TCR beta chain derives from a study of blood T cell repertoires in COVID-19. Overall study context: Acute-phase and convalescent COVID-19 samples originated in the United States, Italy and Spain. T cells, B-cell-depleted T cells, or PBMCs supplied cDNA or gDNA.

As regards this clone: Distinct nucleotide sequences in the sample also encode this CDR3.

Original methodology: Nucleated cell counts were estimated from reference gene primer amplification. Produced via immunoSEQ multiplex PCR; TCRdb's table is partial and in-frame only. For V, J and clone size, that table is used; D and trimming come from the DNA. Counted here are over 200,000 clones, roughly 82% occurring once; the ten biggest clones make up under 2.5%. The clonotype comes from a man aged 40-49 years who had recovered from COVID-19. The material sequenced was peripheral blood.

In DNA, the CDR3 is TGTGCCAGCAGCCCCAGCTCCTACGAGCAGTACTTC. Residues: CASSPSSYEQYF. V is TRBV3-1 (or the pseudogene TRBV3-2) and J is TRBJ2-7; D is unclear. V shed 4 bases and J shed 0 bases, with 4 bases lying between them. The CDR3 has 12 amino acids. Germline loops: CDR1 LGHDT, CDR2 YNNKEL (reference sequence).